The entry below describes one T cell receptor beta chain. Its target is unknown. The data derive from a study of T-cell memory formation after mild COVID-19. Study conclusions and caveats: CD4+ bias marked clones expanding day 15 to 37, unlike balanced contracting clones.

This CDR3 region has 19 residues. The V gene end was trimmed by 4 bases and the J gene end by 0 bases; junction bases not matched to a gene: 8. CDR1 is LGHNA and CDR2 is YNFKEQ in the germline V gene. TCRdb reprocessed the 5' RACE reads with MiXCR, giving one entry per CDR3 protein. The repertoire holds a few hundred thousand distinct CDR3 sequences, over 7% seen once, with about 20% in the top ten. The chain uses TRBV4-2 and TRBJ2-2, with TRBD2 matching over 13 bases. The sequenced sample consisted of PBMCs or a T cell subset sorted from them (not recorded which). The sequence came from a man between 18 and 29 years old who had mild COVID-19 (a few samples of this study predate the infection). Cell type and time point are not known. Written as DNA, the CDR3 is TGTGCCAGCAGCCTCGGACTAGCGGGGGCGATAACGAACACCGGGGAGCTGTTTTTT. This gives the protein CASSLGLAGAITNTGELFF.